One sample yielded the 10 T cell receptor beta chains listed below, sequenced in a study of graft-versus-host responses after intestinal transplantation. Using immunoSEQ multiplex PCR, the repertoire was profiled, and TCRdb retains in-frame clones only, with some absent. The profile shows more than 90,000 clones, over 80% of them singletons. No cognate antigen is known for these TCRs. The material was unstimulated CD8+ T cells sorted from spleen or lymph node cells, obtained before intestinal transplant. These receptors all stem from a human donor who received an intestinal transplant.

CDR3 in DNA: TGTGCCAGCAGTCCCGAGGGTCTCTATGGCTACACCTTC. Translating gives CASSPEGLYGYTF. The chain has TRBV28 and TRBJ1-2; D call uncertain. V lost 5 bases and J 4 bases, leaving 11 bases between the germline ends. This CDR3 has 13 amino acids. Germline V CDR1 and CDR2: MDHEN, SYDVKM.

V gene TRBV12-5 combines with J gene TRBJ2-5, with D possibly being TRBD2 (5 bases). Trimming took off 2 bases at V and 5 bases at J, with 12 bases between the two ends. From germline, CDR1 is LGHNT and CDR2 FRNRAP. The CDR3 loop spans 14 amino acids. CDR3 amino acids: CASGLFGVGETQYF. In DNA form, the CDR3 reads TGTGCTAGTGGTTTGTTCGGGGTGGGGGAGACCCAGTACTTC.

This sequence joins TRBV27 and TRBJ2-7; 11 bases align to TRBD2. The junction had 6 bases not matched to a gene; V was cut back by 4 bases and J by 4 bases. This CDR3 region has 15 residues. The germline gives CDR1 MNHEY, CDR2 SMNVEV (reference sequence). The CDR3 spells CASSYTSGSTYEQYF. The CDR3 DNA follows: TGTGCCAGCAGTTACACTAGCGGGAGTACTTACGAGCAGTACTTC.

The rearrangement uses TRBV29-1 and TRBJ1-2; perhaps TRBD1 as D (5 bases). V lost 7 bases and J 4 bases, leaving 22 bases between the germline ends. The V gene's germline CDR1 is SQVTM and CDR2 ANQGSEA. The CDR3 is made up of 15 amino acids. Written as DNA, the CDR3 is TGCAGCGCGGAGGGGTTGGAGGGAAGACTCTATGGCTACACCTTC. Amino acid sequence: CSAEGLEGRLYGYTF.

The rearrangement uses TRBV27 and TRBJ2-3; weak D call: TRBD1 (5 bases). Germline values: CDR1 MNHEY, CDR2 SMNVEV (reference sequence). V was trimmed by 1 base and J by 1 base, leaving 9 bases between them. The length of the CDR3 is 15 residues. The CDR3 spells CASSLYDSRTDTQYF. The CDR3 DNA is TGTGCCAGCAGTTTATACGACAGCCGCACAGATACGCAGTATTTT.

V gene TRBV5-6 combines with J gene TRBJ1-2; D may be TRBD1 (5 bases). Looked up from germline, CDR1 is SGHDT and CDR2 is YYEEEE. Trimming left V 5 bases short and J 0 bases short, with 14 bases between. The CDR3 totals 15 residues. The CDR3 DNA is TGTGCCAGCAGGCCGGGGGGGGAAGCTAACTATGGCTACACCTTC. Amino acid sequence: CASRPGGEANYGYTF. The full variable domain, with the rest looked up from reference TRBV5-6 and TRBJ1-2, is DAGVTQSPTHLIKTRGQQVTLRCSPKSGHDTVSWYQQALGQGPQFIFQYYEEEERQRGNFPDRFSGHQFPNYSSELNVNALLLGDSALYLCASRPGGEANYGYTFGSGTRLTVV.

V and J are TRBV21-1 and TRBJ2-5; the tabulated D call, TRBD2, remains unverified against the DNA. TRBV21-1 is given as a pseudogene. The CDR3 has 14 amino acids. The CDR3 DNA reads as TGTGCCAGCCGGCTTGGCGGGGGGATAGGGACCCAGTACTTC. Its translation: CASRLGGGIGTQYF.

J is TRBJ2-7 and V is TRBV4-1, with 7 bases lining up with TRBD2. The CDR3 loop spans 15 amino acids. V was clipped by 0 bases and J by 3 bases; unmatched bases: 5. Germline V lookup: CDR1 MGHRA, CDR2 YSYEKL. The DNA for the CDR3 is TGCGCCAGCAGCCAAGATCGGGGGGTCTACTACGAGCAGTACTTC. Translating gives CASSQDRGVYYEQYF.

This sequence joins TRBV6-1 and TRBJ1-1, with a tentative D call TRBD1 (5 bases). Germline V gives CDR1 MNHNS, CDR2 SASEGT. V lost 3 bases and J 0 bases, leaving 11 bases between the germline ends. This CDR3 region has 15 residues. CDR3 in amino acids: CASSEGRHLNTEAFF. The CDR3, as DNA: TGTGCCAGCAGTGAGGGGCGGCACCTGAACACTGAAGCTTTCTTT.

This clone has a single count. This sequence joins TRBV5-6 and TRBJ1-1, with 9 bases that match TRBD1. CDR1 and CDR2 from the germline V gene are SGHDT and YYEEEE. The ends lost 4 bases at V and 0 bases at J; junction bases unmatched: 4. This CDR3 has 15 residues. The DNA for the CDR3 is TGTGCCAGCAGCGAGGGACAGGGATTGAACACTGAAGCTTTCTTT. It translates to CASSEGQGLNTEAFF.